The TCR beta chain under discussion was sequenced for a study of control samples from healthy donors and cancer patients. Clones were read by immunoSEQ multiplex PCR, and TCRdb kept only the in-frame ones, dropping some. The sample holds 170,000 or so clones; roughly 90% are singletons and the top ten take 1.4%. Trimming cost V 4 bases and J 0 bases; bases outside gene matches: 10. In germline, CDR1 is SEHNR, CDR2 FQNEAQ (reference sequence). The CDR3 is 17 residues long. The chain combines TRBV7-9 with TRBJ2-3; the match to TRBD1 covers 7 bases. The sequence was collected from a woman aged 50 to 60 in good health. The sample comprised blood. CDR3 residues: CASSSNKRTGSTDTQYF. Here the CDR3 DNA reads TGTGCCAGCAGCTCGAACAAGAGGACAGGTAGCACAGATACGCAGTATTTT.